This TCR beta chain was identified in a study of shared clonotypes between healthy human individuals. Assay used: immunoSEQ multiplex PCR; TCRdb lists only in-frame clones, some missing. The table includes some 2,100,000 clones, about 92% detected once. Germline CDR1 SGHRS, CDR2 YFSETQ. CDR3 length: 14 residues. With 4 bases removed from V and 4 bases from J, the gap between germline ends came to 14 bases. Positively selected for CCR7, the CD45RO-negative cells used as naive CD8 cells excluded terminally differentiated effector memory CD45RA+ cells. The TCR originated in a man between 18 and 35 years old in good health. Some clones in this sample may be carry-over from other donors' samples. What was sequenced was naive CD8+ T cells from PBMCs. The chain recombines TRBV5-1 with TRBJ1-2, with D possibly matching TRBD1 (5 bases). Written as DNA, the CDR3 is TGCGCCAGCAGCCCGGTCCCGGGGACCTATGGCTACACCTTC. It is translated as CASSPVPGTYGYTF.